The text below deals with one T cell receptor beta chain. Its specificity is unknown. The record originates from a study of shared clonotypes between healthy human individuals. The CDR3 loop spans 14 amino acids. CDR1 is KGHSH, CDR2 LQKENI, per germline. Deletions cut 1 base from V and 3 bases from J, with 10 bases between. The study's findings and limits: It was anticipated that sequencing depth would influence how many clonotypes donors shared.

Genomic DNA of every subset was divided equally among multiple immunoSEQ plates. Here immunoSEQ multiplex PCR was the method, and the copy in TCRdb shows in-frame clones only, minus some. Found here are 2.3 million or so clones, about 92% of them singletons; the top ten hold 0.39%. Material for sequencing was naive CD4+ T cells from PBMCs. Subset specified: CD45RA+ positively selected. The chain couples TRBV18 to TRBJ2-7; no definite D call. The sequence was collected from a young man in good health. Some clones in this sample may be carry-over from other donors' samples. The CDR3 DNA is TGTGCCAGCTCACCACGAGCTAGTTTCTACGAGCAGTACTTC. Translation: CASSPRASFYEQYF.